The sample holds many counts of the clone carrying this T cell receptor beta chain. Its antigen is undetermined. These data belong to a study of T cells after posttransplantation cyclophosphamide. Sequencing was performed with immunoSEQ multiplex PCR; in TCRdb, only in-frame clones are kept and a portion is missing. This sample has approximately 1,800 clones, each found more than once. Whole-study findings and limits: Later post-transplant blood repertoires were often dominated by donor CD8+ memory clones. Recipient CMV seropositivity and CMV reactivation strongly tracked TRB clonality.

The CDR3 is 12 residues long. The germline V gene has CDR1 SGHNT and CDR2 YYREEE (reference sequence). Trimming stripped 9 bases from V and 1 base from J, with 10 bases between. Busulfan-fludarabine conditioning, marrow transplant, and cyclophosphamide on days +3 and +4 were administered. The starting material was PBMCs, obtained approximately 35 days after allogeneic stem cell transplant with posttransplant cyclophosphamide. The receptor was isolated from a female patient aged 60 or older who received an allogeneic stem cell transplant from a related donor and was CMV-positive. The graft donor may account for some of the T cells. This rearrangement joins TRBV5-4 to TRBJ1-1, with a tentative D call TRBD1 (5 bases). The CDR3 spells CATRGQNTEAFF. CDR3 DNA: TGTGCCACTAGGGGCCAGAACACTGAAGCTTTCTTT.